This T cell receptor (beta chain) was documented in a study of cytomegalovirus exposure and HLA in healthy donors. Study as a whole: Membership in the Caucasian-associated ancestry cluster was found for around four fifths of 350 to 450 genotyped donors. Study-wide results and caveats: Using a false discovery rate of 0.05, a later analysis showed that approximately 17,000 TCR beta sequences were associated with HLA alleles.

A multiplex PCR was run with 60 Vbeta primers and 13 Jbeta primers. Clones were read by immunoSEQ multiplex PCR, and TCRdb kept only the in-frame ones, dropping some. The table includes approximately 110,000 clones, about an eighth detected once. A word on this clone: What it binds is unknown.

Germline V gene data show CDR1 as MGHRA and CDR2 as YSYEKL. This CDR3 spans 16 amino acids. With 1 base removed from V and 7 bases from J, the gap between germline ends came to 20 bases. Sequenced sample: PBMCs. V usage is TRBV4-1 and J usage is TRBJ2-7, with D perhaps TRBD1 (7 bases). This clonotype was sampled from a man aged 35-49 years in good health and CMV-seropositive. In DNA form, the CDR3 reads TGCGCCAGCAGCCAAGCCGTCAGGGGGGTGGTCGGGGAGCAGTACTTC. It yields the protein CASSQAVRGVVGEQYF.